These 10 T cell receptor beta chains originate from one sample sequenced in a study of radiotherapy plus CTLA-4 blockade in lung cancer. Sequencing was performed with immunoSEQ multiplex PCR; in TCRdb, only in-frame clones are kept and a portion is missing. Of fewer than 100,000 clones in the sample, under 90% were seen once. Material: peripheral blood, obtained from a patient treated with radiotherapy plus ipilimumab. The receptors were sampled from a human donor with non-small cell lung cancer who had stable disease on radiotherapy plus ipilimumab.

By share of the sample, this clone is medium-sized. The V gene is TRBV5-1, the J gene TRBJ1-2; 7 nucleotides align to TRBD1. J lost 4 bases, V lost 4 bases, and 10 bases had no gene match. The CDR3 length is 15 residues. The germline gives CDR1 SGHRS, CDR2 YFSETQ. CDR3 sequence (DNA): TGCGCCAGCAGCCCCGCCGCGGGACAGCTCTATGGCTACACCTTC. It is translated as CASSPAAGQLYGYTF.

The gene calls are TRBV30 and TRBJ1-1; a weak D match, TRBD1 (6 bases). CDR3 length equals 15 residues. The ends were cut back, 3 bases at V and 5 bases at J, with 19 bases in the middle. Germline CDR1 GTSNPN, CDR2 SVGIG (reference sequence). The DNA of the CDR3 is TGTGCCTGGAGAGCATATACAGGGAGTCTGACTGAAGCTTTCTTT. Its protein is CAWRAYTGSLTEAFF. Based on the CDR3 plus reference TRBV30 and TRBJ1-1, the full variable domain is SQTIHQWPATLVQPVGSPLSLECTVEGTSNPNLYWYRQAAGRGLQLLFYSVGIGQISSEVPQNLSASRPQDRQFILSSKKLLLSDSGFYLCAWRAYTGSLTEAFFGQGTRLTVV.

The chain has TRBV7-6 and TRBJ1-3, with D unresolved. V was pared by 1 base and J by 4 bases, with 2 bases between. Looked up from germline, CDR1 is SGHVS and CDR2 is FNYEAQ. The CDR3 has 12 amino acids. The CDR3 spells CASSLEGNTIYF. The CDR3 DNA reads as TGTGCCAGCAGCTTAGAGGGAAACACCATATATTTT.

J is TRBJ1-1 and V is TRBV28; D remains unclear. CDR1 and CDR2 from the germline V gene are MDHEN and SYDVKM. Trimming took off 6 bases at V and 1 base at J, with 12 bases between the two ends. The CDR3 is 14 amino acids. Here the CDR3 reads CASSQVKPNTEAFF. The CDR3 bases are TGTGCCAGCAGCCAGGTAAAACCGAACACTGAAGCTTTCTTT.

V usage is TRBV5-1 and J usage is TRBJ2-7, with D unclear. V lost 2 bases and J 0 bases, leaving 12 bases between the germline ends. Germline V gene data show CDR1 as SGHRS and CDR2 as YFSETQ. The CDR3 is 15 residues long. CDR3 DNA: TGCGCCAGCAGCTTATTTGCGGAAAGCTCCTACGAGCAGTACTTC. Encoded protein: CASSLFAESSYEQYF.

The V gene is TRBV7-2, the J gene TRBJ1-4; 7 nucleotides align to TRBD1. Germline V lookup: CDR1 SGHTA, CDR2 FQGNSA. V lost 4 bases and J lost 3; bases outside the gene matches: 5. The CDR3 consists of 15 residues. The CDR3 region is CASSSQTGPNEKLFF. DNA for the CDR3: TGTGCCAGCAGCTCACAGACAGGGCCTAATGAAAAACTGTTTTTT. The full variable domain, with the rest looked up from reference TRBV7-2 and TRBJ1-4, is GAGVSQSPSNKVTEKGKDVELRCDPISGHTALYWYRQSLGQGLEFLIYFQGNSAPDKSGLPSDRFSAERTGGSVSTLTIQRTQQEDSAVYLCASSSQTGPNEKLFFGSGTQLSVL.

This chain connects TRBV2 to TRBJ1-2; the match to TRBD1 covers 9 bases. The CDR3 is made up of 15 amino acids. Losses at the gene ends were 2 bases for V and 5 bases for J; bases not matched to a gene: 6. CDR1 and CDR2 from the germline V gene are SNHLY and FYNNEI. The CDR3 region is CASSETRDRAYGYTF. CDR3 sequence (DNA): TGTGCCAGCAGTGAAACCCGGGACAGGGCTTATGGCTACACCTTC.

This chain joins TRBV28 and TRBJ2-7; 10 bases are shared with TRBD2. The germline V gene encodes CDR1 MDHEN and CDR2 SYDVKM. V dropped 3 bases and J dropped 7; count of bases not matched to a gene: 18. The CDR3 consists of 18 residues. The CDR3 nucleotides are TGTGCCAGCAGTTTGCCCCCTGACCCCGGACTAGCGGCGGGGGAGCAGTACTTC. Translation: CASSLPPDPGLAAGEQYF.

In regard to this clone: An end of the junction differs from the germline gene, which may be a read error. This chain joins TRBV5-1 and TRBJ2-1, with D possibly called TRBD1 or TRBD2 (5 bases each). Germline V gene data show CDR1 as SGHRS and CDR2 as YFSETQ. CDR3 size: 15 residues. The DNA for the CDR3 is TGCGCCGGCAGCCCCTCGAGACGGGACGGGGATGAGCAGTTCTTC. Protein: CAGSPSRRDGDEQFF.

The rearrangement links TRBV28 to TRBJ2-5, with no clear D. The DNA end is a closer match to TRBJ2-7, so the J assignment may be wrong. In germline, CDR1 is MDHEN, CDR2 SYDVKM. CDR3 length equals 14 residues. The CDR3 reads CASSLPPTAYEQYF. CDR3 in DNA: TGTGCCAGCAGTTTACCCCCAACGGCTTACGAGCAGTACTTC.